A single sample gave rise to the 2 T cell receptor beta chains below, sequenced in a study of T cell responses to AZD1222 COVID-19 vaccine (dated by TCRdb to the early 2020s). In the paper's terms, the time point label means: baseline before first vaccination. The treatment or condition label of this sample denotes: meningococcal conjugate vaccine given as trial control. Libraries were prepared through the immunoSEQ multiplex PCR assay. The table was pulled from immuneACCESS by TCRdb, which kept in-frame rearrangements only. Such tables lose some clones; where checked, under half of the loss comes from unresolved V genes, and the rest has no known cause. For this sample the table gives more than 140,000 clones, of which about 91% were detected only once. The ten largest make up 3% to 3.5% of the sample. Specimen: peripheral blood, collected on day 0 of MenACWY control vaccination. The receptors here all came from an adult in good health.

V gene TRBV28 combines with J gene TRBJ2-7, with D uncertain. This CDR3 is built from 15 residues. CDR1 MDHEN and CDR2 SYDVKM come from the germline V gene. The germline V and J ends were trimmed by 1 base and 0 bases, with 10 bases remaining between them. CDR3 in amino acids: CASSLSGTISYEQYF. CDR3 nucleotide sequence: TGTGCCAGCAGTTTATCAGGCACCATCTCCTACGAGCAGTACTTC.

Only one count was recorded for this clone. The V call is TRBV5-5, the J call TRBJ1-6; no reliable D call. With 0 bases removed from V and 4 bases from J, the gap between germline ends came to 8 bases. The CDR3 extends over 15 amino acids. Germline CDR1 is SGHKS and CDR2 is YYEKEE (reference sequence). Written as DNA, the CDR3 is TGTGCCAGCAGCTTGGTAAGGGAGTATAATTCACCCCTCCACTTT. Amino acids: CASSLVREYNSPLHF.